These 23 T cell receptor beta chains came from one sample sequenced in a study of cytomegalovirus exposure and HLA in healthy donors. The PCR was carried out with 60 Vbeta primers and 13 Jbeta primers. The protocol was immunoSEQ multiplex PCR, while the TCRdb copy is restricted to in-frame clones and leaves out a portion. Of approximately 140,000 clones detected, roughly four fifths appear once; the ten largest clones hold around 10%. Sequencing input: PBMCs. The origin of the receptors is a woman between 45 and 60 years old in good health and CMV-seropositive.

V usage is TRBV28 and J usage is TRBJ1-4, with 7 bases fitting TRBD1. CDR1 and CDR2 from the germline V gene are MDHEN and SYDVKM. V was pared by 4 bases and J by 4 bases, with 3 bases of the junction left unmatched. The CDR3 contains 14 residues. CDR3 sequence: CASSSGQLNEKLFF. In DNA form, the CDR3 reads TGTGCCAGCAGTTCGGGACAGCTTAATGAAAAACTGTTTTTT.

This clone was picked up a small number of times. The CDR3 coding sequence is TGTGCCAGCAGCGTAAGCGGGGGGCCTCCGAACACCGGGGAGCTGTTTTTT. Residues: CASSVSGGPPNTGELFF. The chain employs TRBV9 and TRBJ2-2; 9 positions agree with TRBD2. J gave up 0 bases and V 1 base, and 4 bases lay outside the gene matches. Germline-derived CDR1 and CDR2 are SGDLS and YYNGEE. The CDR3 spans 17 residues.

J is TRBJ2-3 and V is TRBV7-3, with 13 bases aligning to TRBD2. The trim removed 5 bases at V and 6 bases at J, leaving 8 bases unmatched. Germline-derived CDR1 and CDR2 are SGHTA and FQGTGA. The CDR3 is 16 amino acids. The CDR3 region has the DNA TGTGCCAGCAGCCCCCGACTAGCGGGGGGATCCGATACGCAGTATTTT. This codes for CASSPRLAGGSDTQYF.

V and J are TRBV2 and TRBJ1-4; 12 bases match TRBD1. Germline V CDR1 and CDR2: SNHLY, FYNNEI. J gave up 8 bases and V 6 bases, and 4 bases lay outside the gene matches. The CDR3 totals 14 residues. CDR3 residues: CASRRDRGPEKLFF. The CDR3 nucleotides read TGTGCCAGCAGGCGGGACAGGGGGCCAGAAAAACTGTTTTTT.

This chain links TRBV7-2 with TRBJ1-2; D ambiguous. Looked up from germline, CDR1 is SGHTA and CDR2 is FQGNSA. CDR3 length equals 14 residues. Trimming stripped 2 bases from V and 2 bases from J, with 9 bases between. CDR3 sequence reads: CASSLSPGNYGYTF. In nucleotides, the CDR3 is TGTGCCAGCAGCTTATCCCCGGGGAACTATGGCTACACCTTC.

In DNA form, the CDR3 reads TGCGCCACCGAGACCGGGACAGGGAACTACGAGCAGTACTTC. Protein sequence: CATETGTGNYEQYF. The chain recombines TRBV10-1 with TRBJ2-5, with 9 bases matching TRBD1. The J call is in doubt because the DNA end fits TRBJ2-7 better. Germline V gene lookup returns CDR1 WNHNN and CDR2 SYGVQD (reference sequence). The CDR3 consists of 14 residues.

This rearrangement joins TRBV23-1 to TRBJ2-5; 12 bases are shared with TRBD2. TRBV23-1 belongs to the ORF category, with a function that is uncertain. The CDR3 sequence is 17 residues long. V trimming: 3 bases; J trimming: 3 bases; junction bases outside the gene matches: 8. The CDR3 DNA is TGCGCCAGCAGTCACCCGGGTCTAGCGGGGGGGAAAGAGACCCAGTACTTC. Its translation: CASSHPGLAGGKETQYF.

The chain has TRBV4-1 and TRBJ1-2; possible D gene TRBD1, 5 bases. Trimming took off 1 base at V and 9 bases at J, with 9 bases between the two ends. Germline CDR1 is MGHRA and CDR2 is YSYEKL. This CDR3 is built from 12 residues. The CDR3 loop is CASSQVAGRYTF. The DNA for the CDR3 is TGCGCCAGCAGCCAAGTTGCAGGGCGCTACACCTTC.

The chain recombines TRBV5-1 with TRBJ2-3, with 8 positions matching TRBD1. From germline, CDR1 is SGHRS and CDR2 YFSETQ. V trimming: 6 bases; J trimming: 2 bases; junction bases outside the gene matches: 5. The CDR3 is 14 amino acids. CDR3 coding DNA: TGCGCCAGCATCTGGGGACAGGTCACAGATACGCAGTATTTT. It codes for CASIWGQVTDTQYF.

The rearrangement uses TRBV5-5 and TRBJ1-6; 9 bases line up with TRBD1. V shed 0 bases and J 6 bases; nucleotides not matched to a gene: 7. The length of the CDR3 is 17 residues. Germline V gene data show CDR1 as SGHKS and CDR2 as YYEKEE (reference sequence). CDR3 sequence reads: CASSLGPQGARNSPLHF. The CDR3 DNA follows: TGTGCCAGCAGCTTGGGGCCACAGGGGGCGCGTAATTCACCCCTCCACTTT.

V usage is TRBV19 and J usage is TRBJ1-1; 8 positions agree with TRBD1. CDR3 size: 13 residues. Germline CDR1 is LNHDA and CDR2 is SQIVND (reference sequence). The J segment lost 5 bases and the V segment lost 8 bases, leaving 7 bases of the junction unmatched. CDR3 in DNA: TGTGCCAGTGAAAATACAGGGGGGACTGAAGCTTTCTTT. This encodes CASENTGGTEAFF.

The V gene is TRBV29-1, the J gene TRBJ2-7, with D perhaps matching TRBD1 (6 bases). The length of the CDR3 is 15 residues. Germline V CDR1 and CDR2: SQVTM, ANQGSEA. Trimming pared 4 bases from V and 2 bases from J, leaving 18 bases between. CDR3 nucleotide sequence: TGCAGCGTTGGGGATCCCCGACAGGCGACCTACGAGCAGTACTTC. This codes for CSVGDPRQATYEQYF.

Concerning this clone itself: One end of the junction does not line up with germline, which may come from a read error. V and J are TRBV28 and TRBJ1-1; the match to TRBD1 covers 8 bases. CDR3 length equals 12 residues. Germline V CDR1 and CDR2: MDHEN, SYDVKM. CDR3 protein: CASSQLDRGREF. The DNA for the CDR3 is TGTGCCAGCAGCCAGCTTGACAGGGGCCGCGAATTT.

The V gene is TRBV7-9, the J gene TRBJ2-2, with D tentatively TRBD1 (6 bases). Deletions cut 4 bases from V and 2 bases from J, with 14 bases between. This CDR3 is built from 16 residues. Germline V gene data show CDR1 as SEHNR and CDR2 as FQNEAQ (reference sequence). The CDR3 DNA reads as TGTGCCAGCAGCTCGTTTAGGGGGTTTAACACCGGGGAGCTGTTTTTT. This codes for CASSSFRGFNTGELFF.

The chain joins TRBV7-8 to TRBJ2-5, with TRBD2 matching 10 bases. Germline V gene sequence: CDR1 SGHVS, CDR2 FQNEAQ. This CDR3 region has 16 residues. V was pared by 2 bases and J by 4 bases, with 7 bases of the junction left unmatched. CDR3 DNA: TGTGCCAGCAGCTTATCAAGGCTAGCGGGGGCAGAGACCCAGTACTTC. Amino acid sequence: CASSLSRLAGAETQYF.

The chain carries TRBV2 and TRBJ2-1; 11 nucleotides match TRBD2. The CDR3 totals 13 residues. The J segment lost 5 bases and the V segment lost 9 bases, leaving 3 bases of the junction unmatched. Germline CDR1 reads SNHLY; CDR2 reads FYNNEI. The chain's CDR3 is CASRLAGNNEQFF. The CDR3 DNA reads as TGTGCCAGTCGACTAGCGGGGAACAATGAGCAGTTCTTC. The full variable domain, with the rest looked up from reference TRBV2 and TRBJ2-1, is EPEVTQTPSHQVTQMGQEVILRCVPISNHLYFYWYRQILGQKVEFLVSFYNNEISEKSEIFDDQFSVERPDGSNFTLKIRSTKLEDSAMYFCASRLAGNNEQFFGPGTRLTVL.

A word on this clone: Other DNA sequences in this sample translate to the same CDR3. The chain joins TRBV11-2 to TRBJ2-5; weak D call: TRBD2 (7 bases). Germline V gene data show CDR1 as SGHAT and CDR2 as FQNNGV. The V gene lost 2 bases and the J gene lost 1 base, with 14 bases spanning the gap. The CDR3 extends over 16 amino acids. CDR3 in amino acids: CASSLRGGRFQETQYF. The CDR3, as DNA: TGTGCCAGCAGCTTAAGGGGGGGCAGGTTCCAAGAGACCCAGTACTTC.

The chain employs TRBV9 and TRBJ1-1; D gene uncertain. This CDR3 region has 14 residues. Trimming left V 5 bases short and J 0 bases short, with 11 bases between. CDR1 and CDR2 (germline): SGDLS, YYNGEE. CDR3 protein: CASSLGNLNTEAFF. In nucleotides, the CDR3 is TGTGCCAGCAGTCTGGGCAATTTGAACACTGAAGCTTTCTTT.

The chain employs TRBV20-1 and TRBJ1-1; D not resolved. Trimming took off 2 bases at V and 7 bases at J, with 8 bases between the two ends. Germline CDR1 and CDR2: DFQATT and SNEGSKA (reference sequence). This CDR3 has 11 residues. DNA of the CDR3: TGCAGTGCTAGAATGGCAGGTGAAGCTTTCTTT. Its protein is CSARMAGEAFF.

The chain carries TRBV13 and TRBJ2-7; weak D call: TRBD2 (5 bases). CDR1 and CDR2 from the germline V gene are PRHDT and FYEKMQ (reference sequence). The CDR3 spans 12 residues. V was shortened by 5 bases and J by 2 bases, with 7 bases between the two germline ends. The CDR3 region has the DNA TGTGCCAGCAGCCGGGGAACCTACGAGCAGTACTTC. Translation gives CASSRGTYEQYF. Variable domain in full (rest from reference TRBV13 and TRBJ2-7): AAGVIQSPRHLIKEKRETATLKCYPIPRHDTVYWYQQGPGQDPQFLISFYEKMQSDKGSIPDRFSAQQFSDYHSELNMSSLELGDSALYFCASSRGTYEQYFGPGTRLTVT.

The CDR3 here is CASSLTTGDRGGYTF. The CDR3 region has the DNA TGTGCCAGCAGCCTCACGACGGGGGACCGGGGTGGCTACACCTTC. The rearrangement joins TRBV5-6 to TRBJ1-2; possible D gene TRBD1, 5 bases. There are 15 residues in the CDR3. Deletions cut 4 bases from V and 7 bases from J, with 20 bases between. Germline V gene data show CDR1 as SGHDT and CDR2 as YYEEEE.

This rearrangement joins TRBV7-8 to TRBJ2-2, with TRBD2 matching over 11 bases. Germline assignment: CDR1 SGHVS and CDR2 FQNEAQ. The CDR3 covers 15 residues. V was pared by 5 bases and J by 6 bases, with 5 bases of the junction left unmatched. CDR3 residues: CASSPGLAGPGELFF. CDR3 nucleotides: TGTGCCAGCAGCCCAGGACTAGCGGGCCCCGGGGAGCTGTTTTTT.

The V and J genes are TRBV27 and TRBJ2-5, with D possibly being TRBD2 (8 bases). The CDR3 sequence is 15 residues long. Germline V CDR1 and CDR2: MNHEY, SMNVEV (reference sequence). The V and J ends lost 6 bases and 5 bases respectively, with 19 bases between them. In DNA form, the CDR3 reads TGTGCCAGCAGGCCTCGAGGGGGCGGGGGGGAGACCCAGTACTTC. The encoded protein is CASRPRGGGGETQYF.